The 10 T cell receptor beta chains given below trace back to one sample, sequenced in a study of identical twins. MiXCR, applied by TCRdb to the 5' RACE reads, yields one record per CDR3 protein. The sample contains around 510,000 distinct CDR3 sequences, 14% of which appear only once. This sample also belongs to another study, concerning yellow fever vaccine responses in identical twins.

Input material: CD4+ T cells sorted from blood. These receptors all stem from a woman aged 18-30 years in good health.

The V gene is TRBV6-2 or TRBV6-3, the J gene TRBJ1-6; 9 positions match TRBD1. V gave up 6 bases and J gave up 7 bases; unmatched junction bases: 4. There are 14 residues in the CDR3. Germline V gene data show CDR1 as MNHEY and CDR2 as SVGEGT. CDR3 protein: CASRPGTGNSPLHF. For the CDR3, the DNA is TGTGCCAGCAGACCCGGGACAGGGAATTCACCCCTCCACTTT.

A few counts support this clonotype. This chain connects TRBV6-1 to TRBJ1-4; no firm D call. The ends were cut back, 6 bases at V and 8 bases at J, with 19 bases in the middle. The CDR3 is made up of 15 amino acids. Germline CDR1 reads MNHNS; CDR2 reads SASEGT. The CDR3 DNA reads TGTGCCAGCAGCCAAAGACCGTACCCGGACGAAAAACTGTTTTTT. This codes for CASSQRPYPDEKLFF.

This clonotype showed up just a few times. J is TRBJ2-1 and V is TRBV7-9; 9 bases are a match to TRBD1. The CDR3 length is 16 residues. The germline V gene has CDR1 SEHNR and CDR2 FQNEAQ (reference sequence). The V gene end was trimmed by 5 bases and the J gene end by 7 bases; junction bases not matched to a gene: 12. Written as DNA, the CDR3 is TGTGCCAGCAGCCCGGTCTGGACAGGGGCTGATAATGAGCAGTTCTTC. Translated, it gives CASSPVWTGADNEQFF.

CDR3 in DNA: TGTGCCAGCAGGGGAGCGGGAGGGCCGGGCACAGATACGCAGTATTTT. It codes for CASRGAGGPGTDTQYF. V is TRBV27 and J is TRBJ2-3, with 10 bases that match TRBD2. This CDR3 contains 16 residues. Per germline, CDR1 MNHEY and CDR2 SMNVEV (reference sequence). The junction had 7 bases not matched to a gene; V was cut back by 6 bases and J by 1 base.

The rearrangement joins TRBV10-3 to TRBJ2-1, with 7 bases that match TRBD1. The germline V gene has CDR1 ENHRY and CDR2 SYGVKD. This CDR3 region has 13 residues. The trim removed 10 bases at V and 4 bases at J, leaving 7 bases unmatched. This CDR3 reads CATRADRYNEQFF. The CDR3 coding sequence is TGTGCCACCCGAGCGGACAGGTACAATGAGCAGTTCTTC.

V is TRBV12-3 or TRBV12-4 and J is TRBJ2-7; 8 bases align to TRBD1. After removal of 6 bases from V and 3 bases from J, the junction contained 10 bases not matched to a gene. The CDR3 sequence is 15 residues long. CDR3: CASRTTDRGNYEQYF. The CDR3 DNA sequence: TGTGCCAGCAGGACCACCGACAGGGGAAACTACGAGCAGTACTTC.

The chain employs TRBV6-5 and TRBJ2-3; 7 bases align to TRBD2. The CDR3 loop spans 16 amino acids. The V and J ends lost 3 bases and 6 bases, in that order; junction bases with no gene match: 12. From germline, CDR1 is MNHEY and CDR2 SVGAGI. CDR3 in DNA: TGTGCCAGCAGTTATGGGTCGGGAGGTGGTCGGGATACGCAGTATTTT. Protein product: CASSYGSGGGRDTQYF.

The chain recombines TRBV28 with TRBJ2-1; 7 nucleotides match TRBD2. V gave up 5 bases and J gave up 7 bases; unmatched junction bases: 11. Germline V CDR1 and CDR2: MDHEN, SYDVKM. This CDR3 spans 15 amino acids. The CDR3 here is CASSPRRRGGNEQFF. CDR3 nucleotide sequence: TGTGCCAGCAGTCCCAGACGGAGGGGAGGGAATGAGCAGTTCTTC.

This rearrangement joins TRBV28 to TRBJ2-1; 7 bases line up with TRBD1. V shed 3 bases and J 13 bases; nucleotides not matched to a gene: 12. Germline V lookup: CDR1 MDHEN, CDR2 SYDVKM. CDR3 size: 14 residues. The CDR3 nucleotides are TGTGCCAGCAGTTTTTCAAGGGGGCCAGGCCGCCAGTTCTTC. Protein sequence: CASSFSRGPGRQFF.

This clonotype appeared a few times. This chain links TRBV12-3 or TRBV12-4 with TRBJ2-4; D is unresolved. CDR3 length: 14 residues. V was trimmed by 5 bases and J by 8 bases, leaving 16 bases between them. CDR3 DNA sequence: TGTGCCAGCAGTCCGCAGGCAGTTAGGGACATTCAGTACTTC. Residues: CASSPQAVRDIQYF.